This record looks at one T cell receptor beta chain sequence and its context. Deep was the level used in running the assay. Evenly divided among several immunoSEQ plates was the genomic DNA of each subset. Approximately 27,000 T cell genomes, or 250 to 300 ng DNA, went into replicate PCRs of unsorted PBMC. The protocol was immunoSEQ multiplex PCR, while the TCRdb copy is restricted to in-frame clones and leaves out a portion. The sample carries roughly 500,000 clones, around 74% recorded once. The sample is drawn from a study of shared clonotypes between healthy human individuals. Across the study: Aged between 18 and 49, the donors were a couple of women and a few men.

The CDR3 totals 15 residues. With V trimmed by 5 bases and J by 8 bases, 8 bases remained unmatched. Germline V CDR1 and CDR2: MDHEN, SYDVKM. Material: PBMCs. This TCR came from a woman between 40 and 50 years old in good health. Some clones in this sample may be carry-over from other donors' samples. The genes are TRBV28 and TRBJ1-4, with 10 bases lining up with TRBD1. CDR3 residues: CASSPPGTGEEKLFF. DNA for the CDR3: TGTGCCAGCAGTCCACCCGGGACAGGGGAGGAAAAACTGTTTTTT.